These 10 T cell receptor beta chains share one sample of origin, sequenced in a study of cytomegalovirus exposure and HLA in healthy donors. Primers: 60 Vbeta forward and 13 Jbeta reverse. This table comes from immunoSEQ multiplex PCR, and its TCRdb copy is limited to in-frame clones, with some not included. This table has about 210,000 clones, around 79% appearing once. Sequencing was performed on PBMCs. The receptors were sampled from a male donor in good health and CMV-seronegative.

CDR3 region: CASSPELFPRGTQYF. The CDR3 DNA reads as TGTGCCAGCAGCCCGGAGTTATTCCCAAGAGGGACCCAGTACTTC. This rearrangement joins TRBV7-7 to TRBJ2-5; D remains unclear. This CDR3 spans 15 amino acids. The germline V gene has CDR1 SSHAT and CDR2 FNYEAQ (reference sequence). V lost 5 bases to trimming and J lost 7 bases, with 20 bases between them. Based on the CDR3 plus reference TRBV7-7 and TRBJ2-5, the full variable domain is GAGVSQSPRYKVTKRGQDVTLRCDPISSHATLYWYQQALGQGPEFLTYFNYEAQPDKSGLPSDRFSAERPEGSISTLTIQRTEQRDSAMYRCASSPELFPRGTQYFGPGTRLLVL.

The chain has TRBV19 and TRBJ2-1; TRBD2 matches at 10 bases. CDR1 LNHDA and CDR2 SQIVND come from the germline V gene (reference sequence). There are 16 residues in the CDR3. After removal of 7 bases from V and 4 bases from J, the junction contained 10 bases not matched to a gene. CDR3 sequence (DNA): TGTGCCAGTACCTCATTCCCGGGACTAGCGTACAATGAGCAGTTCTTC. Its translation is CASTSFPGLAYNEQFF.

This clone was seen once. The chain recombines TRBV18 with TRBJ2-2, with a possible D match to TRBD2 (6 bases). The CDR3 extends over 16 amino acids. The germline CDR1 and CDR2 sequences are KGHSH and LQKENI. Between the trimmed V and J ends, which lost 3 bases and 0 bases, there was a span of 11 bases. The CDR3 loop is CASSPPEGSNTGELFF. CDR3 DNA sequence: TGTGCCAGCTCACCCCCGGAGGGTTCGAACACCGGGGAGCTGTTTTTT.

This clone occurred once. The V gene is TRBV5-4, the J gene TRBJ2-3, with D uncertain. Germline V gene sequence: CDR1 SGHNT, CDR2 YYREEE (reference sequence). This CDR3 has 15 residues. Trimming pared 0 bases from V and 2 bases from J, leaving 10 bases between. CDR3 DNA: TGTGCCAGCAGCTTGGTTGCGGTAAACACAGATACGCAGTATTTT. Translated, it gives CASSLVAVNTDTQYF.

V is TRBV9 and J is TRBJ2-1; TRBD2 matches 7 bases. The length of the CDR3 is 14 residues. Germline trimming cut 3 bases from V and 9 bases from J; bases unmatched to any gene: 9. Germline V gene sequence: CDR1 SGDLS, CDR2 YYNGEE. This chain's CDR3 is CASSEGPTGGEQFF. CDR3 nucleotide sequence: TGTGCCAGCAGCGAGGGTCCCACGGGGGGTGAGCAGTTCTTC.

The chain uses TRBV5-1 and TRBJ2-5; 9 nucleotides align to TRBD2. V trimming: 1 base; J trimming: 5 bases; junction bases outside the gene matches: 9. Per germline, CDR1 SGHRS and CDR2 YFSETQ. CDR3 length: 16 amino acids. CDR3: CASSLNPGAGGETQYF. CDR3 sequence (DNA): TGCGCCAGCAGCTTGAATCCGGGGGCGGGAGGGGAGACCCAGTACTTC.

The chain employs TRBV25-1 and TRBJ2-5; 8 bases fit TRBD2. The ends lost 2 bases at V and 3 bases at J; junction bases unmatched: 5. This CDR3 region has 15 residues. Germline V lookup: CDR1 MGHDK, CDR2 SYGVNS. Here the CDR3 DNA reads TGTGCCAGCAGTGAACGGCCGGGACTAGAAGAGACCCAGTACTTC. This encodes CASSERPGLEETQYF.

This clone has just one count. This chain links TRBV28 with TRBJ2-4; 8 positions agree with TRBD1. Germline CDR1 reads MDHEN; CDR2 reads SYDVKM. The ends lost 5 bases at V and 0 bases at J; junction bases unmatched: 6. The CDR3 contains 16 residues. The CDR3 here is CASSPWTGLAKNIQYF. CDR3 sequence (DNA): TGTGCCAGCAGTCCTTGGACAGGGCTAGCCAAAAACATTCAGTACTTC.

This chain uses TRBV7-9 with TRBJ1-4; D remains ambiguous. The CDR3 is 15 amino acids. Germline loops: CDR1 SEHNR, CDR2 FQNEAQ (reference sequence). Trimming left V 4 bases short and J 4 bases short, with 13 bases between. In DNA form, the CDR3 reads TGTGCCAGCAGCTCATTGGACTTATATAATGAAAAACTGTTTTTT. Encoded protein: CASSSLDLYNEKLFF.

The chain's CDR3 is CARDGTSGSTYEQYF. For the CDR3, the DNA is TGTGCCAGAGATGGGACTAGCGGGAGCACCTACGAGCAGTACTTC. The chain is built from TRBV30 and TRBJ2-7; 14 nucleotides align to TRBD2. Germline trimming cut 8 bases from V and 2 bases from J; bases unmatched to any gene: 8. This CDR3 spans 15 amino acids. CDR1 is GTSNPN, CDR2 SVGIG, per germline (reference sequence).